This T cell receptor (beta chain) was sequenced in a study of human T cells and chemical hapten exposure. Individual cDNA molecules in this library carried unique molecular identifiers. TCRdb analysed the RACE reads with MiXCR anew, one entry per CDR3 protein. The data show 130,000 or so distinct CDR3 sequences, 9% to 10% seen once. The CDR3 has 11 residues. CDR1 SNHLY and CDR2 FYNNEI come from the germline V gene. Time point described: healthy volunteer bleed at 2 weeks. Total RNA was isolated from unfractionated whole blood. About this clonotype: The junction shows a germline mismatch at one end, possibly a read error.

V is TRBV2 and J is TRBJ1-2, with D possibly being TRBD1 (6 bases). The sequence came from a male donor in good health. Some clones in this sample may be carry-over from other donors' samples. Sample: whole blood. CDR3 residues: CASSLEGHQCF. The CDR3 DNA reads TGTGCCAGCAGTCTGGAGGGACACCAATGCTTC. The full variable domain, its missing parts supplied by reference TRBV2 and TRBJ1-2, is EPEVTQTPSHQVTQMGQEVILRCVPISNHLYFYWYRQILGQKVEFLVSFYNNEISEKSEIFDDQFSVERPDGSNFTLKIRSTKLEDSAMYFCASSLEGHQCFGSGTRLTVV.